This T cell receptor (beta chain) was retrieved from a study of blood T cell repertoires in COVID-19. Some clones are missing from TCRdb's copy, which holds only in-frame ones; the method was immunoSEQ multiplex PCR. This table has a few hundred thousand clones, about 88% appearing once. V gave up 0 bases and J gave up 7 bases; unmatched junction bases: 6. The germline V gene encodes CDR1 LGHNA and CDR2 YNFKEQ. The CDR3 contains 15 residues. The origin of this receptor is a man aged 55 to 69 who had recovered from COVID-19. J is TRBJ1-5 and V is TRBV4-2; 7 bases match TRBD1. Material: peripheral blood. DNA of the CDR3: TGTGCCAGCAGCCAAGAGGCCAGGGGGAACCAGCCCCAGCATTTT. Translation: CASSQEARGNQPQHF.